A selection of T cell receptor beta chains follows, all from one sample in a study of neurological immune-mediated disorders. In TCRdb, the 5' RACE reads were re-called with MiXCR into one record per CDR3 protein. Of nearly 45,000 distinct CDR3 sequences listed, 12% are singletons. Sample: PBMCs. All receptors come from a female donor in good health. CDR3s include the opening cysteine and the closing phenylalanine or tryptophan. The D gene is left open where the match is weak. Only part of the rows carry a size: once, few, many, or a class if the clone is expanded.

CDR3nt: TGTGCCAGCAGCTTATGGCCCCAGCGGACTAACAATGAGCAGTTCTTC
CDR3aa: CASSLWPQRTNNEQFF
j_gene: TRBJ2-1
v_gene: TRBV7-3
d_gene: .
abundance: many

CDR3nt: TGCAGCGTCCGACTTGACCCGAACACTGAAGCTTTCTTT
CDR3aa: CSVRLDPNTEAFF
j_gene: TRBJ1-1
v_gene: TRBV29-1
d_gene: .
abundance: many

CDR3nt: TGCAGCGGGGGGACGTTTGGGTCCTACAATGAGCAGTTCTTC
CDR3aa: CSGGTFGSYNEQFF
j_gene: TRBJ2-1
v_gene: TRBV29-1
d_gene: .
abundance: many

CDR3nt: TGTGCCAGCAGGATTTCTTTAGCGGGGGGAACCTACGAGCAGTACTTC
CDR3aa: CASRISLAGGTYEQYF
j_gene: TRBJ2-7
v_gene: TRBV27
d_gene: TRBD2
abundance: .

CDR3nt: TGTGCCAGCACACTAGCGGGAGCAGAGACCCAGTACTTC
CDR3aa: CASTLAGAETQYF
j_gene: TRBJ2-5
v_gene: TRBV6-5
d_gene: TRBD2
abundance: medium-sized

CDR3nt: TGTGCCAGCTCACCGGGAACTAGCGGGAGTTCTTCCTACAATGAGCAGTTCTTC
CDR3aa: CASSPGTSGSSSYNEQFF
j_gene: TRBJ2-1
v_gene: TRBV18
d_gene: TRBD2
abundance: many

CDR3nt: TGTGCCAGCAGCCAAGTGCACCACGAGCAGTACTTC
CDR3aa: CASSQVHHEQYF
j_gene: TRBJ2-7
v_gene: TRBV3-1
d_gene: .
abundance: many

CDR3nt: TGTGCCAGCAGTTCGCCGGCGAGAAGACCTCTGGGGGGTGAGCAGTTCTTC
CDR3aa: CASSSPARRPLGGEQFF
j_gene: TRBJ2-1
v_gene: TRBV27
d_gene: .
abundance: many

CDR3nt: TGCAGTGCTATCCGGGCCTCGAATGAAAAACTGTTTTTT
CDR3aa: CSAIRASNEKLFF
j_gene: TRBJ1-4
v_gene: TRBV20-1
d_gene: .
abundance: .

CDR3nt: TGTGCCAGCAGTTTACGGGGGTGGTACGAGCAGTACTTC
CDR3aa: CASSLRGWYEQYF
j_gene: TRBJ2-7
v_gene: TRBV27
d_gene: .
abundance: .

CDR3nt: TGCGCCAGCAGCTCGGCGGGGGGCTTCACAGATACGCAGTATTTT
CDR3aa: CASSSAGGFTDTQYF
j_gene: TRBJ2-3
v_gene: TRBV5-1
d_gene: TRBD2
abundance: many

CDR3nt: TGTGCCAGCAGCCCCGGACAGGGCTATGGCTACACCTTC
CDR3aa: CASSPGQGYGYTF
j_gene: TRBJ1-2
v_gene: TRBV12-3/TRBV12-4
d_gene: TRBD1
abundance: medium-sized

CDR3nt: TGTGCCAGCAGTTACGGGGCAGGCACCGGGGAGCTGTTTTTT
CDR3aa: CASSYGAGTGELFF
j_gene: TRBJ2-2
v_gene: TRBV27
d_gene: .
abundance: many

CDR3nt: TGCGCCAGCCACCCGGAATCTGGAAACACCATATATTTT
CDR3aa: CASHPESGNTIYF
j_gene: TRBJ1-3
v_gene: TRBV5-1
d_gene: .
abundance: many

CDR3nt: TGTGCCAGCAGCTGGGGGAATCGGGGGGTCACCGGGGAGCTGTTTTTT
CDR3aa: CASSWGNRGVTGELFF
j_gene: TRBJ2-2
v_gene: TRBV7-2
d_gene: TRBD2
abundance: few

CDR3nt: TGTGCCAGCAGATCCGACAGGGGAAATCAGCCCCAGCATTTT
CDR3aa: CASRSDRGNQPQHF
j_gene: TRBJ1-5
v_gene: TRBV12-3/TRBV12-4
d_gene: TRBD1
abundance: many

CDR3nt: .
CDR3aa: CTSSLTVGKGNIF
j_gene: TRBJ1-1
v_gene: TRBV12-3/TRBV12-4
d_gene: .
abundance: .

CDR3nt: TGTGCCAGCAGCCAAGATGGGCTAGCGGGGGGTTCCTACAATGAGCAGTTCTTC
CDR3aa: CASSQDGLAGGSYNEQFF
j_gene: TRBJ2-1
v_gene: TRBV4-2
d_gene: TRBD2
abundance: many

CDR3nt: TGTGCCACCAGCAGATTCCCCCGGGACAGCCAGTCGGGGGCCAACGTCCTGACTTTC
CDR3aa: CATSRFPRDSQSGANVLTF
j_gene: TRBJ2-6
v_gene: TRBV15
d_gene: TRBD1
abundance: .

CDR3nt: TGTGCCAGCAGTGAAGGGTTGGGCACTACCGGGAGTTTC
CDR3aa: CASSEGLGTTGSF
j_gene: TRBJ1-2
v_gene: TRBV6-1
d_gene: .
abundance: many

CDR3nt: TGTGCCAGCAGTTCCCCCAGGGGGGCTGGGGCCAACGTCCTGACTTTC
CDR3aa: CASSSPRGAGANVLTF
j_gene: TRBJ2-6
v_gene: TRBV12-3/TRBV12-4
d_gene: .
abundance: .

CDR3nt: TGTGCCAGCAGTCCCGAAGCTTTCTTT
CDR3aa: CASSPEAFF
j_gene: TRBJ1-1
v_gene: TRBV7-9
d_gene: .
abundance: many

CDR3nt: TGCAGTGCTAGAACCTACTCCTACAATGAGCAGTTCTTC
CDR3aa: CSARTYSYNEQFF
j_gene: TRBJ2-1
v_gene: TRBV20-1
d_gene: .
abundance: .

CDR3nt: TGCAGTGCCCTTAGCCCCAACAGAGACCGGCAGTACTTC
CDR3aa: CSALSPNRDRQYF
j_gene: TRBJ2-7
v_gene: TRBV20-1
d_gene: .
abundance: many

CDR3nt: TGCGCCAGCAGCTTGGACAGCGGGGGATTCTCCTACAATGAGCAGTTCTTC
CDR3aa: CASSLDSGGFSYNEQFF
j_gene: TRBJ2-1
v_gene: TRBV5-1
d_gene: TRBD2
abundance: many

CDR3nt: TGTGCCAGCAGCTTGACTAGCGGGGGTGGGGGCAACACAGATACGCAGTATTTT
CDR3aa: CASSLTSGGGGNTDTQYF
j_gene: TRBJ2-3
v_gene: TRBV7-2
d_gene: TRBD2
abundance: many

CDR3nt: TGCGCCAGCAGCCCCGGACAGGGGGTCTATGGCTACACCTTC
CDR3aa: CASSPGQGVYGYTF
j_gene: TRBJ1-2
v_gene: TRBV5-1
d_gene: TRBD1
abundance: many

CDR3nt: TGCAGTGCCGCCCCCCCACCCGGTCGCGGGCGAGAGACCCAGTACTTC
CDR3aa: CSAAPPPGRGRETQYF
j_gene: TRBJ2-5
v_gene: TRBV20-1
d_gene: .
abundance: many

CDR3nt: TGTGCCAGCACCGTTACTAGCGGGAGTGACGAGCAGTACTTC
CDR3aa: CASTVTSGSDEQYF
j_gene: TRBJ2-7
v_gene: TRBV6-1
d_gene: TRBD2
abundance: few

CDR3nt: TGTGCCAGCAGCTTTGAGTGGGTTAATTCACCCCTCCACTTT
CDR3aa: CASSFEWVNSPLHF
j_gene: TRBJ1-6
v_gene: TRBV7-9
d_gene: .
abundance: many

CDR3nt: TGTGCCAGCAGCTTGTATCAGCTTTACCAGGGAAAACTGTTTTTT
CDR3aa: CASSLYQLYQGKLFF
j_gene: TRBJ1-4
v_gene: TRBV5-6
d_gene: .
abundance: many

CDR3nt: TGTGCCAGCAGCTTAGGGCAGTTCTACAATGAGCAGTTCTTC
CDR3aa: CASSLGQFYNEQFF
j_gene: TRBJ2-1
v_gene: TRBV7-2
d_gene: .
abundance: many

CDR3nt: TGTGCCAGCAGTGAAGACAGGGGGTACACTGAAGCTTTCTTT
CDR3aa: CASSEDRGYTEAFF
j_gene: TRBJ1-1
v_gene: TRBV6-1
d_gene: TRBD1
abundance: many

CDR3nt: TGCGCCAGCAGCTTGGTGGCTAGCGGGAGCGTGGATGAGCAGTTCTTC
CDR3aa: CASSLVASGSVDEQFF
j_gene: TRBJ2-1
v_gene: TRBV5-1
d_gene: TRBD2
abundance: many

CDR3nt: TGCGCCAGCAGCTTGCTTCCCCGGGCAGGGGAGACCCAGTACTTC
CDR3aa: CASSLLPRAGETQYF
j_gene: TRBJ2-5
v_gene: TRBV5-1
d_gene: .
abundance: many

CDR3nt: TGTGCCAACAGCCTATCCGGGAGCGCTACCTACGAGCAGTACTTC
CDR3aa: CANSLSGSATYEQYF
j_gene: TRBJ2-7
v_gene: TRBV11-2
d_gene: .
abundance: .

CDR3nt: TGCGCCAGCAGCCAAGGTCTGGGACTAGCGGGAGAAGATACGCAGTATTTT
CDR3aa: CASSQGLGLAGEDTQYF
j_gene: TRBJ2-3
v_gene: TRBV5-1
d_gene: TRBD2
abundance: few

CDR3nt: TGCAGCGTCCCGAGCTCTAGCGGGAGATCCTACAATGAGCAGTTCTTC
CDR3aa: CSVPSSSGRSYNEQFF
j_gene: TRBJ2-1
v_gene: TRBV29-1
d_gene: TRBD2
abundance: many

CDR3nt: TGCGCCAGCAGCCGGATTAGCGGGAGTGGGGAGACCCAGTACTTC
CDR3aa: CASSRISGSGETQYF
j_gene: TRBJ2-5
v_gene: TRBV5-1
d_gene: TRBD2
abundance: many

CDR3nt: TGTGCCAGCAGTTACTCAGCGGGGCCTCAAGAGACCCAGTACTTC
CDR3aa: CASSYSAGPQETQYF
j_gene: TRBJ2-5
v_gene: TRBV6-5
d_gene: TRBD2
abundance: many

CDR3nt: TGCGCCAGCAGCCCGGGACTAGCGGGGGGGCTAGGAGAGACCCAGTACTTC
CDR3aa: CASSPGLAGGLGETQYF
j_gene: TRBJ2-5
v_gene: TRBV5-1
d_gene: TRBD2
abundance: many

CDR3nt: TGCGCCAGCAGCTTCGGCGGGCAGGCCGGATACGAGCAGTACTTC
CDR3aa: CASSFGGQAGYEQYF
j_gene: TRBJ2-7
v_gene: TRBV5-1
d_gene: .
abundance: many

CDR3nt: TGTGCCAGCAGCTTATACGGCCCGGGGGCTTCTGGGGCCAACGTCCTGACTTTC
CDR3aa: CASSLYGPGASGANVLTF
j_gene: TRBJ2-6
v_gene: TRBV7-3
d_gene: .
abundance: many

CDR3nt: TGCGCCAGCAGCTTGGGTTCTAGCGGGAGCAATGAGCAGTTCTTC
CDR3aa: CASSLGSSGSNEQFF
j_gene: TRBJ2-1
v_gene: TRBV5-1
d_gene: TRBD2
abundance: many

CDR3nt: TGCAGCGCCAGAACCGGGTCTCTCACTGAAGCTTTCTTT
CDR3aa: CSARTGSLTEAFF
j_gene: TRBJ1-1
v_gene: TRBV29-1
d_gene: .
abundance: few

CDR3nt: TGCGCCAGCCGACAGATCCCTGGAAACACCATATATTTT
CDR3aa: CASRQIPGNTIYF
j_gene: TRBJ1-3
v_gene: TRBV5-1
d_gene: .
abundance: many

CDR3nt: TGTGCCTGTCGTCCGGGGGGGTACTATGGCTACACCTTC
CDR3aa: CACRPGGYYGYTF
j_gene: TRBJ1-2
v_gene: TRBV30
d_gene: .
abundance: .

CDR3nt: TGTGCCAGCAGCCGGACTAGCGGGGGAACGGAGGAGGAGCAGTACTTC
CDR3aa: CASSRTSGGTEEEQYF
j_gene: TRBJ2-7
v_gene: TRBV4-2
d_gene: TRBD2
abundance: many

CDR3nt: TGTGCCAGCAGTCAAGAAGCCGAGCGGGGGTACACCGGGGAGCTGTTTTTT
CDR3aa: CASSQEAERGYTGELFF
j_gene: TRBJ2-2
v_gene: TRBV25-1
d_gene: TRBD2
abundance: many

CDR3nt: TGTGCCAGCAGCTCTTCACAGGGGAACTATGGCTACACCTTC
CDR3aa: CASSSSQGNYGYTF
j_gene: TRBJ1-2
v_gene: TRBV7-2
d_gene: TRBD1
abundance: many

CDR3nt: TGTGCCAGCAGTTTAGGGACTGGGTATGCTTTCTTT
CDR3aa: CASSLGTGYAFF
j_gene: TRBJ1-1
v_gene: TRBV12-3/TRBV12-4
d_gene: .
abundance: many

CDR3nt: TGCAGTGCTAACGACAGATACAATGAGCAGTTCTTC
CDR3aa: CSANDRYNEQFF
j_gene: TRBJ2-1
v_gene: TRBV20-1
d_gene: .
abundance: many

CDR3nt: TGTGCCAGCAGCGTAAAAGACAGGAGTTATTCACCCCTCCACTTT
CDR3aa: CASSVKDRSYSPLHF
j_gene: TRBJ1-6
v_gene: TRBV9
d_gene: .
abundance: .